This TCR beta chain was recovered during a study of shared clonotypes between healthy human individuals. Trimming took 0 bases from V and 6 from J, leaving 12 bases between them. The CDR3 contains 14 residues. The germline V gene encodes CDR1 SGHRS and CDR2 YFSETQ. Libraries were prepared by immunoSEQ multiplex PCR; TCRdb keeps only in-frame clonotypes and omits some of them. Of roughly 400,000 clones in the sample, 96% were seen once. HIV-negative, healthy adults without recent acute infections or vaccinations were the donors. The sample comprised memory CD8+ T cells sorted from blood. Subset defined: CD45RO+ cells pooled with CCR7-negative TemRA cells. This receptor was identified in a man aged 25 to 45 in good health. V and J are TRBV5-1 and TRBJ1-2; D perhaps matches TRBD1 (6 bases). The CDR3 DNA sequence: TGCGCCAGCAGCTTGGACCAGGGGATAGATGGCTACACCTTC. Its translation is CASSLDQGIDGYTF.